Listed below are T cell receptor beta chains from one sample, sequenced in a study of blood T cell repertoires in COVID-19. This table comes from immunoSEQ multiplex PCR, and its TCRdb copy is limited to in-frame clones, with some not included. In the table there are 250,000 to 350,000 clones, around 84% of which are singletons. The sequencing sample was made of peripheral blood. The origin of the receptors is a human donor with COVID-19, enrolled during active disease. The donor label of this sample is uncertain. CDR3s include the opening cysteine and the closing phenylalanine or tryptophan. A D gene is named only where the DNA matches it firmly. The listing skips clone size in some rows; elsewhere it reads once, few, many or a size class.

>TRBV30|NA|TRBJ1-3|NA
CAWSRGFNSGNTIYF
TGTGCCTGGAGTCGCGGATTCAACTCTGGAAACACCATATATTTT
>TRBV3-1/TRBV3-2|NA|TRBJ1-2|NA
CASSQDVGAARGYTF
TGTGCCAGCAGCCAAGACGTAGGGGCAGCGAGGGGCTACACCTTC
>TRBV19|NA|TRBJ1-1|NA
CASSPGLRNTEAFF
TGTGCCAGTAGTCCGGGACTTCGGAACACTGAAGCTTTCTTT
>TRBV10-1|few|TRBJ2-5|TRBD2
CASSSGGAGETQYF
TGCGCCAGCAGTAGCGGGGGGGCCGGGGAGACCCAGTACTTC
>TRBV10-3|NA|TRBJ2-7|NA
CAISESKAGYEQYF
TGTGCCATCAGTGAGTCGAAAGCGGGCTACGAGCAGTACTTC
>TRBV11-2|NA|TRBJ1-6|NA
CASSLGTAGSPLHF
TGTGCCAGCAGCTTAGGGACAGCTGGGTCACCCCTCCACTTT
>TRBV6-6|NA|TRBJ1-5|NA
CASSTGRSEPQHF
TGTGCCAGCAGTACAGGACGTTCCGAGCCCCAGCATTTT
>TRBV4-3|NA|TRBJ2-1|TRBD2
CASSQEPSGTSGKNNEQFF
TGCGCCAGCAGCCAAGAACCTTCCGGGACTAGCGGGAAAAACAATGAGCAGTTCTTC
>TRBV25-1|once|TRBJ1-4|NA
CASSEPGRGTNEKLFF
TGTGCCAGCAGTGAGCCCGGTAGGGGGACGAATGAAAAACTGTTTTTT
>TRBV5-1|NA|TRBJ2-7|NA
CASSLGPGSSYEQYF
TGCGCCAGCAGCTTGGGTCCGGGGAGCTCCTACGAGCAGTACTTC
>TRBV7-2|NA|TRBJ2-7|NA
CASSLVGQGSRADF
NA
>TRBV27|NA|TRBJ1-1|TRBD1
CASSLSAGGNTEAFF
TGTGCCAGCAGTTTATCGGCAGGGGGCAACACTGAAGCTTTCTTT
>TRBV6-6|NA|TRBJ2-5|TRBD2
CATSGRGETQYF
TGTGCCACAAGCGGGAGGGGAGAGACCCAGTACTTC
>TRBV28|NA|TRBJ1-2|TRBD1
CASSEGGIVDGYTF
TGTGCCAGCAGTGAAGGGGGCATAGTAGATGGCTACACCTTC
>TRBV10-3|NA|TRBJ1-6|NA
CAISGRGNDSPLHF
TGTGCCATCAGTGGACGGGGGAACGATTCACCCCTCCACTTT
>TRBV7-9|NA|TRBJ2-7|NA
CASSPDGGRSGSYEQYF
TGTGCCAGCAGCCCGGATGGGGGAAGGTCCGGGAGCTACGAGCAGTACTTC
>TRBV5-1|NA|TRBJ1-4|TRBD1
CASSYRGTNEKLFF
TGCGCCAGCAGCTACAGGGGGACTAATGAAAAACTGTTTTTT
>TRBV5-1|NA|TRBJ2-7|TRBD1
CASSLGWQGGLDEQYF
TGCGCCAGCAGCTTGGGATGGCAAGGGGGCCTGGACGAGCAGTACTTC
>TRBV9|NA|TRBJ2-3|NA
CASSPRSLNLDTQYF
TGTGCCAGCAGCCCCAGGTCGCTGAACTTGGATACGCAGTATTTT
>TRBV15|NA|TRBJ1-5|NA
CATSRGGALSNQPQHF
TGTGCCACCAGCAGAGGAGGCGCCCTTAGCAATCAGCCCCAGCATTTT
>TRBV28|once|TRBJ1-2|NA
CASRPLYSPGGYTF
TGTGCCAGCAGACCATTATACTCCCCGGGAGGCTACACCTTC
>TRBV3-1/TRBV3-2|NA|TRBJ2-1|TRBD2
CASTLAGGPRTYNEQFF
TGTGCCAGCACCCTAGCGGGAGGGCCCAGAACCTACAATGAGCAGTTCTTC
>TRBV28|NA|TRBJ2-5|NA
CASTSPGLETQYF
TGTGCCAGCACCTCTCCGGGATTGGAGACCCAGTACTTC
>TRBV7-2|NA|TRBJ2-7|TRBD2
CASSLATSGYLSYEQYF
TGTGCCAGCAGCTTAGCTACTAGCGGGTACCTCTCCTACGAGCAGTACTTC
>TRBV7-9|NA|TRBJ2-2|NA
CASSREFDGELFF
TGTGCCAGCAGCCGGGAATTCGATGGGGAGCTGTTTTTT
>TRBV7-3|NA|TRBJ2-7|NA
CASSLASGSGSYEQYF
TGTGCCAGCAGCCTAGCCAGCGGGTCAGGCTCCTACGAGCAGTACTTC
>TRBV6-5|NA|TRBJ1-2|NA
CASSYGKGGELIGYTF
TGTGCCAGCAGTTACGGGAAGGGAGGAGAGTTAATAGGCTACACCTTC
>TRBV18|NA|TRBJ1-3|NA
CASSPLAGDGNTIYF
TGTGCCAGCTCACCACTGGCCGGGGATGGAAACACCATATATTTT
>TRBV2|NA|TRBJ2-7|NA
CASSEDPGFRSYEQYF
TGTGCCAGCAGTGAAGATCCCGGGTTCCGCTCGTACGAGCAGTACTTC
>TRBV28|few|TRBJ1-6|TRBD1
CASRQRTGRDNSPLHF
TGTGCCAGCAGACAAAGGACAGGGCGTGATAATTCACCCCTCCACTTT
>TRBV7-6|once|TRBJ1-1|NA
CASSRRGGDMNTEAFF
TGTGCCAGCAGCCGCCGGGGGGGCGATATGAACACTGAAGCTTTCTTT
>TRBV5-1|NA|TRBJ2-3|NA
CASSLDGRDSTDTQYF
TGCGCCAGCAGCTTGGATGGGCGGGATAGCACAGATACGCAGTATTTT
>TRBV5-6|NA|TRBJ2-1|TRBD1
CASSDLTGGFFQFF
TGTGCCAGCAGCGATCTAACAGGGGGCTTCTTCCAGTTCTTC
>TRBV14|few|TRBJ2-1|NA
CASSQRGSHLINEQFF
TGTGCCAGCAGCCAAAGAGGGAGCCATTTGATAAATGAGCAGTTCTTC
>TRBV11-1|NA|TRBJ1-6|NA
CASSPDSRGNSPLHF
TGTGCCAGCAGCCCGGACAGTAGGGGAAATTCACCCCTCCACTTT
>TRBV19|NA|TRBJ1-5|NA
CASIPGLNQPQHF
TGTGCCAGTATCCCAGGGCTCAATCAGCCCCAGCATTTT
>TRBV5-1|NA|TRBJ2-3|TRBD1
CASSLEGQGTDTQYF
TGCGCCAGCAGCTTGGAGGGACAGGGCACAGATACGCAGTATTTT
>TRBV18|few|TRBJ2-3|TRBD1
CASSPPTGGWDVDTQYF
TGTGCCAGCTCACCACCGACAGGGGGCTGGGATGTGGATACGCAGTATTTT
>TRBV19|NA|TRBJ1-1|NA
CASSNTRRTEAFF
TGTGCCAGTAGTAACACTCGGAGAACTGAAGCTTTCTTT
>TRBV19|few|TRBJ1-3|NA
CASKGSGLGTGNTIYF
TGTGCCAGTAAGGGCTCAGGGTTGGGAACTGGAAACACCATATATTTT
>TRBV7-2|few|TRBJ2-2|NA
CASNQFGSGELFF
TGTGCCAGCAACCAATTCGGGAGCGGGGAGCTGTTTTTT
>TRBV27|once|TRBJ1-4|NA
CASSLSTGEKLFF
TGTGCCAGCAGTTTATCGACAGGTGAAAAACTGTTTTTT
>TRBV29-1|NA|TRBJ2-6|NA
CSARPGSGANVLTF
TGCAGCGCCCGTCCCGGCTCTGGGGCCAACGTCCTGACTTTC
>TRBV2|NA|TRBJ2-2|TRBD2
CASSEPRTSGRPTGELFF
TGTGCCAGCAGTGAGCCCCGGACTAGCGGGAGGCCCACCGGGGAGCTGTTTTTT
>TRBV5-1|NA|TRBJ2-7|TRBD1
CASSRTGYEQYF
TGCGCCAGCAGCCGGACAGGATACGAGCAGTACTTC
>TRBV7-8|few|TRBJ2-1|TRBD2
CASSQRLAGALGRSSYNEQFF
TGTGCCAGCAGCCAAAGACTAGCGGGAGCCTTGGGCCGAAGCTCCTACAATGAGCAGTTCTTC